The 30 T cell receptor beta chains reported below all come from one sample, sequenced in a study of identical twins. TCRdb re-called the 5' RACE reads with MiXCR, one entry per CDR3 protein. In the table there are 500,000 to 550,000 distinct CDR3 sequences, under 25% of which are singletons. This sample also appeared in a second study, on yellow fever vaccine responses in identical twins.

The sample consisted of CD4+ T cells sorted from blood. These receptors were collected from a woman in her late teens or twenties in good health.

The rearrangement links TRBV7-2 to TRBJ2-2; D tentatively fits TRBD1 or TRBD2 (5 bases each). CDR1 is SGHTA and CDR2 is FQGNSA in the germline V gene. The CDR3 spans 17 residues. Trimming stripped 5 bases from V and 3 bases from J, with 19 bases between. CDR3: CASSDTGLSLDTGELFF. CDR3 nucleotides: TGTGCCAGCAGCGATACGGGGCTTTCCTTGGACACCGGGGAGCTGTTTTTT.

The chain combines TRBV5-1 with TRBJ2-1, with TRBD2 identical over 10 bases. Germline CDR1 SGHRS, CDR2 YFSETQ. This CDR3 has 14 residues. J was trimmed by 4 bases and V by 4 bases; bases with no gene match: 2. CDR3 sequence reads: CASSERGGYNEQFF. The CDR3 DNA reads as TGCGCCAGCAGCGAGCGGGGGGGGTACAATGAGCAGTTCTTC. Drawing the rest from reference TRBV5-1 and TRBJ2-1, the complete variable domain is KAGVTQTPRYLIKTRGQQVTLSCSPISGHRSVSWYQQTPGQGLQFLFEYFSETQRNKGNFPGRFSGRQFSNSRSEMNVSTLELGDSALYLCASSERGGYNEQFFGPGTRLTVL.

V gene TRBV2 combines with J gene TRBJ1-2; 9 nucleotides align to TRBD1. This CDR3 is built from 13 residues. In germline, CDR1 is SNHLY, CDR2 FYNNEI. V lost 6 bases, J lost 6 bases, and 5 bases stayed unmatched. The CDR3 coding sequence is TGTGCCAGCAGACTACAGGGGGCGGATGGCTACACCTTC. This translates into CASRLQGADGYTF.

The genes are TRBV6-2 or TRBV6-3 and TRBJ1-2, with D hard to call. V lost 2 bases, J lost 7 bases, and 11 bases lay in between. The CDR3 has 13 residues. CDR1 and CDR2 from the germline V gene are MNHEY and SVGEGT. As DNA, the CDR3 is TGTGCCAGCAGTTACAGGAAGGGTTCTGGCTACACCTTC. This encodes CASSYRKGSGYTF.

The rearrangement uses TRBV29-1 and TRBJ1-2; tentatively, D is TRBD1 (5 bases). The CDR3 sequence is 13 residues long. Germline V gives CDR1 SQVTM, CDR2 ANQGSEA. The V end was cut by 3 bases, the J end by 4 bases, with 12 bases between. The chain's CDR3 is CSVDIWQGYGYTF. Here the CDR3 DNA reads TGCAGCGTTGATATATGGCAGGGCTATGGCTACACCTTC.

The chain links TRBV28 to TRBJ2-7, with a weak D call TRBD2 (5 bases). The V gene lost 2 bases and the J gene lost 2 bases, with 10 bases spanning the gap. Germline values: CDR1 MDHEN, CDR2 SYDVKM. This CDR3 comprises 14 residues. The CDR3 DNA is TGTGCCAGCAGTTTAAGGGAGCCACCCTACGAGCAGTACGTC. As protein: CASSLREPPYEQYV.

The gene calls are TRBV12-3 or TRBV12-4 and TRBJ2-4, with D maybe TRBD1 (5 bases). V shed 3 bases and J shed 16 bases, with 16 bases lying between them. The CDR3 sequence is 12 residues long. CDR3 coding DNA: TGTGCCAGCAGTTTGGGCAGGGTTGCATTCTACTTC. It encodes CASSLGRVAFYF.

In this sample, this clonotype turned up a few times. The chain uses TRBV24-1 and TRBJ2-5; 7 bases agree with TRBD1. The J segment lost 4 bases and the V segment lost 4 bases, leaving 11 bases of the junction unmatched. The CDR3 covers 16 residues. Germline CDR1 and CDR2: KGHDR and SFDVKD. CDR3 sequence (DNA): TGTGCCACCAGTGAGCCCGAACAGGGGAATGCAGAGACCCAGTACTTC. Protein: CATSEPEQGNAETQYF.

This clonotype was seen a few times. The gene calls are TRBV5-1 and TRBJ2-3; D is uncertain. The CDR3 runs 13 residues. Deletions cut 3 bases from V and 4 bases from J, with 9 bases between. In germline, CDR1 is SGHRS, CDR2 YFSETQ. In DNA form, the CDR3 reads TGCGCCAGCAGCTCCACTCCCGCAGATACGCAGTATTTT. Its translation is CASSSTPADTQYF.

The chain has TRBV5-1 and TRBJ1-6; 11 positions agree with TRBD1. Germline V CDR1 and CDR2: SGHRS, YFSETQ. The CDR3 has 17 residues. Germline trimming cut 4 bases from V and 9 bases from J; bases unmatched to any gene: 12. CDR3 nucleotides: TGCGCCAGCAGCCCAGGACAGGGGGCCCCTTTTGGTTCACCCCTCCACTTT. Its protein product is CASSPGQGAPFGSPLHF.

The sample holds a few counts of this clonotype. Relative to the germline gene, one junction end is altered; a read error may explain this. This rearrangement joins TRBV20-1 to TRBJ2-2; TRBD2 might be the D (6 bases). The CDR3 is made up of 13 amino acids. Germline CDR1 and CDR2: DFQATT and SNEGSKA (reference sequence). The CDR3: CSARDTGTAELFF. The CDR3 nucleotides are TGCAGTGCTCGAGACACCGGGACTGCGGAGCTGTTTTTT.

The rearrangement links TRBV6-2 or TRBV6-3 to TRBJ2-7, with 14 bases identical to TRBD2. The CDR3 runs to 15 residues. Germline V lookup: CDR1 MNHEY, CDR2 SVGEGT. J lost 9 bases, V lost 4 bases, and 8 bases had no gene match. The CDR3 nucleotides are TGTGCCAGCAGTTCCACCGGGACTAGCGGGAGACGGCAGTACTTC. Translating it yields CASSSTGTSGRRQYF.

This clonotype showed up just a few times. V is TRBV12-3 or TRBV12-4 and J is TRBJ1-5; D uncertain. This CDR3 has 14 amino acids. The V end was cut by 2 bases, the J end by 5 bases, with 10 bases between. This CDR3 is CASSLIREDQPQHF. The CDR3 DNA follows: TGTGCCAGCAGTTTAATAAGAGAAGATCAGCCCCAGCATTTT.

The chain has TRBV12-3 or TRBV12-4 and TRBJ1-4; D is unclear. The CDR3 is made up of 16 amino acids. V lost 6 bases and J lost 0, with 14 bases in between. In DNA form, the CDR3 reads TGTGCCAGCAGCCTCGAGGGAGCTGCAACTAATGAAAAACTGTTTTTT. Translating it yields CASSLEGAATNEKLFF.

This rearrangement joins TRBV21-1 to TRBJ2-5; TRBD2 is the table's D call, not checked against the DNA. TRBV21-1 is recorded as a pseudogene. This CDR3 has 17 residues. The CDR3, as DNA: TGTGCCAGCAGCAAAGACGGGATACGGACGCCCCAAGAGACCCAGTACTTC. The encoded protein is CASSKDGIRTPQETQYF.

The V call is TRBV18, the J call TRBJ2-7, with D maybe TRBD2 (5 bases). Germline values: CDR1 KGHSH, CDR2 LQKENI. The length of the CDR3 is 15 residues. Trimming took off 6 bases at V and 0 bases at J, with 15 bases between the two ends. CDR3 region: CASSLGRGISYEQYF. As DNA, the CDR3 is TGTGCCAGCTCGCTCGGCAGAGGGATCTCCTACGAGCAGTACTTC.

This clonotype was counted between two and nine times. This chain links TRBV2 with TRBJ1-6, with unresolved D. The CDR3 is made up of 15 amino acids. From germline, CDR1 is SNHLY and CDR2 FYNNEI. The V end lost 7 bases, the J end lost 9 bases, and 19 bases lay between the germline ends. CDR3: CASNRNGEYGSPLHF. In DNA, the CDR3 is TGTGCCAGCAACCGAAACGGGGAGTACGGTTCACCCCTCCACTTT.

The sample holds a few counts of this clonotype. The rearrangement joins TRBV21-1 to TRBJ1-1; the table names TRBD1, a call not compared with the DNA. TRBV21-1 is recorded as a pseudogene. This CDR3 comprises 16 residues. CDR3 in DNA: TGTGCCAGCAGCAACCGGGACAGGGCTCGAAACACTGAAGCTTTCTTT. Amino acids: CASSNRDRARNTEAFF.

The DNA for the CDR3 is TGTGCCAGCAGCCCCTACCCGGGGGGAAACGTCCACTTT. Residues: CASSPYPGGNVHF. The chain uses TRBV3-1 and TRBJ1-6; perhaps TRBD1 as D (5 bases). Germline values: CDR1 LGHDT, CDR2 YNNKEL (reference sequence). V was cut by 4 bases and J by 17 bases, with 18 bases left in between. This CDR3 is 13 amino acids long.

The rearrangement uses TRBV5-1 and TRBJ2-3; TRBD1 aligns across 7 bases. V gave up 4 bases and J gave up 1 base; unmatched junction bases: 6. CDR1 and CDR2 (germline): SGHRS, YFSETQ. This CDR3 spans 15 amino acids. The CDR3 coding sequence is TGCGCCAGCAGCCCGGGACAGCTTCGCACAGATACGCAGTATTTT. This encodes CASSPGQLRTDTQYF.

Of note for this clonotype: At one end, the junction sequence differs from germline, possibly due to a read error. The chain carries TRBV5-1 and TRBJ1-4; possible D gene TRBD1, 5 bases. The CDR3 consists of 13 residues. Germline-derived CDR1 and CDR2 are SGHRS and YFSETQ. The DNA of the CDR3 is TGCGCCAGCAGCCCCTCGGGGGGGTCGTTCGGGATTTTT. Its translation is CASSPSGGSFGIF.

J is TRBJ2-3 and V is TRBV10-3, with TRBD2 matching over 8 bases. Unmatched junction bases numbered 7, after V lost 8 bases and J lost 3 bases. CDR3 length: 14 amino acids. The germline gives CDR1 ENHRY, CDR2 SYGVKD. The CDR3 DNA reads TGTGCCATCGGTCAAAGCGGGGGAACAGATACGCAGTATTTT. As protein: CAIGQSGGTDTQYF.

The genes are TRBV6-5 and TRBJ1-2; weak D call: TRBD1 (5 bases). Germline V gene lookup returns CDR1 MNHEY and CDR2 SVGAGI. V shed 4 bases and J shed 5 bases, with 11 bases lying between them. This CDR3 has 13 amino acids. The CDR3 bases are TGTGCCAGCAGTTCTCCAGGGATATATGGCTACACCTTC. The encoded protein is CASSSPGIYGYTF.

This clonotype appeared a few times. The chain uses TRBV18 and TRBJ1-1, with a tentative D call TRBD1 (6 bases). Trimming cost V 4 bases and J 4 bases, with 16 bases left between them. The germline V gene encodes CDR1 KGHSH and CDR2 LQKENI. The CDR3 totals 15 residues. The CDR3, as DNA: TGTGCCAGCTCACGGACAGCTGATTCGAGCACTGAAGCTTTCTTT. Translation: CASSRTADSSTEAFF.

This clonotype was counted only a few times. J is TRBJ2-1 and V is TRBV7-9, with D tentatively TRBD1 (5 bases). Trimming removed 8 bases at V and 5 bases at J, with 13 bases between. The germline gives CDR1 SEHNR, CDR2 FQNEAQ (reference sequence). This CDR3 region has 13 residues. The CDR3 DNA sequence: TGTGCCAGCGGACCGGACACTGACAATGAGCAGTTCTTC. It translates to CASGPDTDNEQFF. Supplemented by reference TRBV7-9 and TRBJ2-1, the full variable domain reads DTGVSQNPRHKITKRGQNVTFRCDPISEHNRLYWYRQTLGQGPEFLTYFQNEAQLEKSRLLSDRFSAERPKGSFSTLEIQRTEQGDSAMYLCASGPDTDNEQFFGPGTRLTVL.

This clonotype was detected only a few times. The J gene is TRBJ2-2, the V gene TRBV24-1; no definite D call. The germline CDR1 and CDR2 sequences are KGHDR and SFDVKD. V gave up 0 bases and J gave up 7 bases, with 17 bases separating them. The length of the CDR3 is 17 residues. CDR3 amino acids: CATSDLFSQPRSGELFF. DNA of the CDR3: TGTGCCACCAGTGATTTGTTCAGCCAGCCGAGGAGCGGGGAGCTGTTTTTT.

The CDR3 DNA is TGTGCCATCAGTGAACGGGACAGAACCGGGGAGCTGTTTTTT. Translating gives CAISERDRTGELFF. The V and J genes are TRBV10-3 and TRBJ2-2; 7 bases align to TRBD1. J lost 5 bases, V lost 3 bases, and 3 bases had no gene match. The V gene's germline CDR1 is ENHRY and CDR2 SYGVKD. The CDR3 has 14 residues.

DNA for the CDR3: TGTGCCAGCTCACAGGGGGCTGGCAAAAACATTCAGTACTTC. This translates into CASSQGAGKNIQYF. V gene TRBV18 combines with J gene TRBJ2-4; 7 bases are shared with TRBD1. The CDR3 runs 14 residues. From germline, CDR1 is KGHSH and CDR2 LQKENI. The J segment lost 3 bases and the V segment lost 4 bases, leaving 3 bases of the junction unmatched.

The rearrangement uses TRBV11-2 and TRBJ2-1; D is perhaps TRBD2 (8 bases). The germline gives CDR1 SGHAT, CDR2 FQNNGV. The CDR3 runs 18 residues. Trimming shortened V by 7 bases and J by 4 bases, and 26 bases separated the two germline ends. For the CDR3, the DNA is TGTGCCAGCACGGCCAGGGGGGCGGGAGGCCCCTATTACAATGAGCAGTTCTTC. The encoded protein is CASTARGAGGPYYNEQFF. The full variable domain, rest sourced from reference TRBV11-2 and TRBJ2-1, is EAGVAQSPRYKIIEKRQSVAFWCNPISGHATLYWYQQILGQGPKLLIQFQNNGVVDDSQLPKDRFSAERLKGVDSTLKIQPAKLEDSAVYLCASTARGAGGPYYNEQFFGPGTRLTVL.

In this sample, this clonotype turned up a few times. The chain recombines TRBV7-2 with TRBJ2-1, with D perhaps matching TRBD2 (5 bases). From germline, CDR1 is SGHTA and CDR2 FQGNSA. This CDR3 spans 13 amino acids. The V and J ends lost 1 base and 12 bases respectively, with 13 bases between them. The CDR3 nucleotides are TGTGCCAGCAGCTTAGGGGTTAGAGAGGGGCAGTTCTTC. Translation: CASSLGVREGQFF.